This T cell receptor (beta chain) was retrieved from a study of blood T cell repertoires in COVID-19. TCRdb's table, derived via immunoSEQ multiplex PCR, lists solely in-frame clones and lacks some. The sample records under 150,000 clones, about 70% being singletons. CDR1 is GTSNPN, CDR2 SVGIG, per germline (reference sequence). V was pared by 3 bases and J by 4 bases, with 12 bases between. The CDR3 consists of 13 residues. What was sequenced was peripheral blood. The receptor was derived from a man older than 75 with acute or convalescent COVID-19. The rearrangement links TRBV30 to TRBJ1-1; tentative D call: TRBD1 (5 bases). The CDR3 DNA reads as TGTGCCTGGAGCCACAGGTCCGTCACTGAAGCTTTCTTT. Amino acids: CAWSHRSVTEAFF.